The present TCR beta chain was sequenced within a study of T cells in tuberculosis. Time point defined: new active TB diagnosis, blood taken before or within 7 days of starting treatment. The germline V and J ends were trimmed by 2 bases and 2 bases, with 10 bases remaining between them. There are 15 residues in the CDR3. CDR1 is MDHEN and CDR2 is SYDVKM in the germline V gene. Concerning this clone: Its target is not known.

Assay: immunoSEQ multiplex PCR; the TCRdb copy retains only in-frame clones and omits some. The sample consists of about 34,000 clones, more than 85% of them appearing once. Whole-study results and caveats: Cases with active tuberculosis were adults, while controls were adolescents.

The sequencing used PBMCs, collected at tuberculosis diagnosis. This chain links TRBV28 with TRBJ2-1, with a tentative D call TRBD2 (5 bases). This TCR was sampled from an adult with tuberculosis. CDR3 sequence (DNA): TGTGCCAGCAGTTTAATGAGCGGCACCTACAATGAGCAGTTCTTC. It specifies CASSLMSGTYNEQFF.